This T cell receptor (beta chain) is drawn from a study of a mutant IDH1 vaccine in newly diagnosed glioma. The overall study: Patients had received radiotherapy, temozolomide, or both previously, most receiving both.

CDR3 length equals 16 residues. The germline V gene encodes CDR1 KGHSH and CDR2 LQKENI. Trimming left V 0 bases short and J 2 bases short, with 12 bases between. Time point meaning: week 11, during vaccination. Vaccinated patients received 300 ug of mutant IDH1 20-mer peptide per dose, with topical imiquimod. Remarks on this clone: What it binds is unknown.

Profiling relied on immunoSEQ multiplex PCR, and the TCRdb table lists in-frame clones only, not all of them. The sample yields tens of thousands of clones, 70% to 85% seen once. The TCR originated in a man aged 25-40 years with glioma. Sequenced here: PBMCs, sampled from a glioma patient whose treatment included an IDH1 peptide vaccine. The rearrangement uses TRBV18 and TRBJ2-3; a possible D gene is TRBD1 (6 bases). The CDR3 spells CASSPPRKGDTDTQYF. In nucleotides, the CDR3 is TGTGCCAGCTCACCACCGCGGAAGGGGGACACAGATACGCAGTATTTT.